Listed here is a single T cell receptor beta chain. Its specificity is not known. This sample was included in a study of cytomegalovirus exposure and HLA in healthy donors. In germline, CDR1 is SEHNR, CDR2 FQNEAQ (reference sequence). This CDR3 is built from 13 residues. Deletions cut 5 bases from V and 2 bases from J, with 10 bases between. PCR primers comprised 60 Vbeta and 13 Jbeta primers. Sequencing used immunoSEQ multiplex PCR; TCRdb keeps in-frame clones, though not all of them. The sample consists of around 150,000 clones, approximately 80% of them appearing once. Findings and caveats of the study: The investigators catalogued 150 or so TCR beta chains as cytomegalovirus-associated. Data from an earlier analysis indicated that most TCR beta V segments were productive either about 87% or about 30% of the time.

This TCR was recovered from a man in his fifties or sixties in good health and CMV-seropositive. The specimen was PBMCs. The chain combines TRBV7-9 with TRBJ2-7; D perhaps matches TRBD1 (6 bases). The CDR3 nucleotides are TGTGCCAGCAGCGGCAGGGGAACCTACGAGCAGTACTTC. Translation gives CASSGRGTYEQYF.